Listed below are T cell receptor beta chains from one sample, sequenced in a study of T cell responses to AZD1222 COVID-19 vaccine. TCRdb's copy holds only in-frame clones and misses some; the assay was immunoSEQ multiplex PCR. Of some 120,000 clones listed, around 83% are singletons. Here the sequenced sample was peripheral blood, taken 28 days after the second AZD1222 dose. The source is an adult who received the AZD1222 COVID-19 vaccine. CDR3s include the opening cysteine and the closing phenylalanine or tryptophan. A D gene is named only where the DNA matches it firmly. Clone size is stated in some rows and not others, as once, few, many or a class when expanded.

clone size	V gene	J gene	D gene	CDR3 DNA	CDR3 protein
.	TRBV7-8	TRBJ1-1	TRBD1	TGTGCCAGCACCAAGAGGACAGGGTCCGGAATGAACACTGAAGCTTTCTTT	CASTKRTGSGMNTEAFF
.	TRBV29-1	TRBJ2-7	.	TGCACGGCCGGGCTCCACTACGAGCAGTACTTC	CTAGLHYEQYF
.	TRBV30	TRBJ1-2	.	TGTGCCTGGAGTCCCAGGGCCGCTAACTATGGCTACACCTTC	CAWSPRAANYGYTF
.	TRBV10-3	TRBJ2-7	.	TGTGCCATCAGTGAGGCCCTCGGGGACCCAGGATACGAGCAGTACTTC	CAISEALGDPGYEQYF
.	TRBV27	TRBJ1-2	TRBD1	TGTGCCAGCAGTCCCCCGGGGACAGGGGGCAGGGTTGGCTACACCTTC	CASSPPGTGGRVGYTF
.	TRBV6-5	TRBJ2-3	TRBD2	TGTGCCAGCAGGGTCGGACTAGCGGGGGCAGATACGCAGTATTTT	CASRVGLAGADTQYF
once	TRBV21-1	TRBJ1-1	.	TGTGCCGGGAATACAGGGACAAGAAACACTGAAGCTTTCTTT	CAGNTGTRNTEAFF
.	TRBV10-3	TRBJ1-3	TRBD1	TGTGCCATCAGTGGGGACAGGGGGCCTGGAAACACCATATATTTT	CAISGDRGPGNTIYF
once	TRBV19	TRBJ1-5	.	TGTGCCAGTAGCCCTGGGACATTACAGCCCCAGCATTTT	CASSPGTLQPQHF
.	TRBV25-1	TRBJ1-1	.	TGTGCCAGCAGTGTATCATCGGGGGCGGACACTGAAGCTTTCTTT	CASSVSSGADTEAFF
.	TRBV12-3/TRBV12-4	TRBJ1-1	.	TGTGCCAGCAGGGACGGGAACACTGAAGCTTTCTTT	CASRDGNTEAFF
.	TRBV28	TRBJ1-2	.	TGTGCCAGCAGTTCGGGCACAGCTAACTATGGCTACACCTTC	CASSSGTANYGYTF
.	TRBV6-4	TRBJ2-2	.	TGTGCCAGCAGTGACTCCTTTGGGCATCAGGGCACCGGGGAGCTGTTTTTT	CASSDSFGHQGTGELFF
.	TRBV28	TRBJ1-5	.	TGTGCCAGCAGTTTATTGCCAGGGGCCTTCAATCAGCCCCAGCATTTT	CASSLLPGAFNQPQHF
.	TRBV19	TRBJ2-3	.	TGTGCCAGTAGGGTGGGGGGCGGCACAGATACGCAGTATTTT	CASRVGGGTDTQYF
.	TRBV28	TRBJ1-2	.	TGTGCCAGCAGTTTAATTGACGGCTATGGCTACACCTTC	CASSLIDGYGYTF
.	TRBV7-9	TRBJ2-7	TRBD1	TGTGCCAGCAGCCGGGACAGGGGTTACGAGCAGTACTTC	CASSRDRGYEQYF
.	TRBV18	TRBJ1-4	.	TGTGCCAGCCGCCCCCCAGGGGACGAAAAACTGTTTTTT	CASRPPGDEKLFF
.	TRBV20-1	TRBJ1-6	.	TGCAGTGCTAATGATTATATAGAGGGCAACGGACCCCTCCACTTT	CSANDYIEGNGPLHF
.	TRBV2	TRBJ1-4	.	TGTGCCAGCGGGGCAGGGACCCAGAAACATAATGAAAAACTGTTTTTT	CASGAGTQKHNEKLFF
.	TRBV4-1	TRBJ2-3	.	TGCGCCAGCAGCCAAGAGGGGGCAGGTGAGGGCGGAAGCACAGATACGCAGTATTTT	CASSQEGAGEGGSTDTQYF
.	TRBV7-2	TRBJ1-4	.	TGTGCCAGCAGCCAACAGGGTGCAACTAATGAAAAACTGTTTTTT	CASSQQGATNEKLFF
.	TRBV24-1	TRBJ2-5	.	TGTGCCACCAGTGCCCCCGGGGCCCAAGAGACCCAGTACTTC	CATSAPGAQETQYF
few	TRBV4-2	TRBJ2-3	TRBD2	TGTGCCAGCAGCCCTACGGGACTAGCGGGGGGCCTAGGAGATACGCAGTATTTT	CASSPTGLAGGLGDTQYF
.	TRBV11-3	TRBJ1-1	.	TGTGCCAGCAGCCCAGGGACAAAGAACACTGAAGCTTTCTTT	CASSPGTKNTEAFF
once	TRBV5-4	TRBJ1-2	TRBD1	TGTGCCAGCAGCTCAGGGGGGGACTATGGCTACACCTTC	CASSSGGDYGYTF
.	TRBV30	TRBJ1-2	TRBD1	TGTGCGGCAACTGGGACAGGAAGAGGCTACACCTTC	CAATGTGRGYTF
.	TRBV7-8	TRBJ1-5	TRBD1	TGTGCCAGCAGCTTGGAGCAACGACCGGGACAGGTTGACCAGCCCCAGCATTTT	CASSLEQRPGQVDQPQHF
once	TRBV5-1	TRBJ2-1	.	TGCGCCAGCAGCCCTGGGACCGGCTCCTACAATGAGCAGTTCTTC	CASSPGTGSYNEQFF
once	TRBV2	TRBJ2-3	TRBD2	TGTGCCAGCACCCAACCTGGGACTAGCGGGGGCACAGATACGCAGTATTTT	CASTQPGTSGGTDTQYF
few	TRBV11-2	TRBJ2-7	TRBD1	TGTGCCAGCAGCTCCCGGGACAGGGGGCGGCGGGACGAGCAGTACTTC	CASSSRDRGRRDEQYF
.	TRBV5-1	TRBJ1-4	.	TGCGCCAGCAGTTCACGGGCCAGGGGAGAAAAACTGTTTTTT	CASSSRARGEKLFF
once	TRBV18	TRBJ2-3	.	TGTGCCAGCTCACGGGCGGGGACCGATACGCAGTATTTT	CASSRAGTDTQYF
once	TRBV19	TRBJ2-3	.	TGTGCCAGTACTTTGACTAGATACACAGATACGCAGTATTTT	CASTLTRYTDTQYF
.	TRBV10-2	TRBJ2-1	.	TGCGCCAGCACGATCGGGACGCTTAAGCAGTTCTTC	CASTIGTLKQFF
.	TRBV12-3/TRBV12-4	TRBJ2-2	.	TGTGCCAGCAGTTGGAGGAACACCGGGGAGCTGTTTTTT	CASSWRNTGELFF
few	TRBV30	TRBJ2-6	TRBD1	TGTGCCTCAAGGGGGCTTGCTGGGGCCAACGTCCTGACTTTC	CASRGLAGANVLTF
.	TRBV3-1/TRBV3-2	TRBJ1-1	.	TGTGCCAGCAGCCTCCCGGGCAGCCGCAAGAACACTGAAGCTTTCTTT	CASSLPGSRKNTEAFF
.	TRBV10-3	TRBJ1-6	TRBD1	TGTGCCACTTCCCCGGGACAGGGGGTATATAATTCACCCCTCCACTTT	CATSPGQGVYNSPLHF
.	TRBV18	TRBJ2-2	.	TGTGCCAGCTCACCGCAAACAGCGAACACCGGGGAGCTGTTTTTT	CASSPQTANTGELFF
.	TRBV20-1	TRBJ1-1	.	TGCAGGGGGTCTATGAACACTGAAGCTTTCTTT	CRGSMNTEAFF
.	TRBV6-5	TRBJ1-2	.	TGTGCCAGCAGTCCCCGGGGTAGTAACTATGGCTACACCTTC	CASSPRGSNYGYTF
once	TRBV27	TRBJ1-5	TRBD1	TGTGCCAGCAGTTCAGTAGGGGACAGGGGCAATCAGCCCCAGCATTTT	CASSSVGDRGNQPQHF
once	TRBV28	TRBJ2-3	TRBD1	TGTGCCAGCAGTTCGGGACAGGGCACAGATACGCAGTATTTT	CASSSGQGTDTQYF
.	TRBV4-1	TRBJ2-7	.	TGCGCCAGCAGCCTCACAACACAGGGCCAGCGCGAGCAGTACTTC	CASSLTTQGQREQYF